Listed below are T cell receptor beta chains from one sample, sequenced in a study of breast tumors, draining lymph nodes, adjacent tissues. Each CDR3 protein gets one entry after TCRdb re-called the multiplex PCR reads with MiXCR. The sample lists about 120,000 distinct CDR3 sequences; approximately 20% were seen once. What was sequenced was axillary lymph node tissue. All receptors derive from a female donor with breast cancer. Some clones in this sample may be carry-over from other donors' samples. Each CDR3 is given with its conserved first and last residue.

v_call cdr3_aa
TRBV11-2 CASSLGRPSPGELFF
TRBV10-3 CAIRAGTDNYGYTF
TRBV7-3 CASSLKSRTGELFF
TRBV4-2 CASSQDVGGTNEKLFF
TRBV20-1 CSARTPNTETQYF
TRBV20-1 CSARKGQLNEKLFF
TRBV20-1 CSATSQGSTDTQYF
TRBV6-1 CASSRTGTSASRETQYF
TRBV6-1 CASSEYRGAGYTF
TRBV5-4 CASSSGTTRNTGELFF
TRBV9 CASSDISTEAFF
TRBV19 CASSTGLSYSSNQPQHF
TRBV19 CASTLYWTSGRALNTGELFF
TRBV20-1 CSARDEQDGEEQFF
TRBV7-9 CASSLDTPEKLFF
TRBV11-2 CASSLVSAGTILHF
TRBV10-3 CAISDRGGRGANTGELFF
TRBV6-5 CASSDRSSYNSPLHF
TRBV6-1 CASSVRQGAGYEQYF
TRBV2 CASLGTGSRYEQYF
TRBV28 CASSLNARSEQFF
TRBV9 CASSATIDPYNSPLHF
TRBV7-9 CASSLKGVGYF